Listed here is a single T cell receptor beta chain. Its antigen is currently unknown. The data belong to a study of cytomegalovirus exposure and HLA in healthy donors. Study information: The 120 validation repertoires matched the roughly 630 first-cohort repertoires in platform, a later analysis reported.

From the roughly 110-subject validation cohort, which was separate from the roughly 670-subject first cohort, the donors were drawn. The CDR3 sequence is 13 residues long. V lost 6 bases and J 3 bases, leaving 11 bases between the germline ends. Per the germline V gene, CDR1 is MDHEN and CDR2 is SYDVKM. TCRdb keeps only in-frame clones here, not all; method: immunoSEQ multiplex PCR. The profile shows 150,000 or so clones, about four fifths of them singletons. Study-wide results and limits: Among TCR beta chains, those listed as cytomegalovirus-associated numbered some 170. Whilst most TCR sequences proved rare, a subset of public TCRs occurred across many donors.

Sequenced: PBMCs. V usage is TRBV28 and J usage is TRBJ1-2, with D hard to call. The sequence was obtained from a young man in good health and CMV-seropositive. The CDR3 spells CASSLDGYYGYTF. CDR3 sequence (DNA): TGTGCCAGCAGCCTAGACGGATACTATGGCTACACCTTC.